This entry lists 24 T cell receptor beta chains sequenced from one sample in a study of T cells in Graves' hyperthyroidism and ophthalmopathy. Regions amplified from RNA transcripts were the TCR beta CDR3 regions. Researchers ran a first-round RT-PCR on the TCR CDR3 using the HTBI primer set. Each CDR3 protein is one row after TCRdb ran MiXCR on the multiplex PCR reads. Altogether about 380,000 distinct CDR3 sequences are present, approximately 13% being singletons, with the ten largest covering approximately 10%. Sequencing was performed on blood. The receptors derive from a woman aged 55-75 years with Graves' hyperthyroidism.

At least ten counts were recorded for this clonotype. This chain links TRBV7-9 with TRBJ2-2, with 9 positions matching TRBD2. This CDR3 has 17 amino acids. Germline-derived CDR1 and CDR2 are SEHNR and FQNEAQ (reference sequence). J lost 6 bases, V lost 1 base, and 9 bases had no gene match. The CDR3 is CASSLEYGGRAAGELFF. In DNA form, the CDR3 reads TGTGCCAGCAGCTTAGAGTATGGCGGGAGGGCCGCCGGGGAGCTGTTTTTT.

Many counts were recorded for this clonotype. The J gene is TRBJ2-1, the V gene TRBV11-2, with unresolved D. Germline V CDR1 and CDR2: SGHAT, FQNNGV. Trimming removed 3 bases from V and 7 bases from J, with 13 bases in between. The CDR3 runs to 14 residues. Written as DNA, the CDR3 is TGTGCCAGCAGCTTGTTCGAGGACGGAAATGAGCAGTTCTTC. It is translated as CASSLFEDGNEQFF.

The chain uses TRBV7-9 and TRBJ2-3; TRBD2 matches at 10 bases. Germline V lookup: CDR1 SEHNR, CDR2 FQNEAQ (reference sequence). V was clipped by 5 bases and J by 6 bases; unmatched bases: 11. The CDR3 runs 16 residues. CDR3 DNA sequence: TGTGCCAGCAGCCCCTCGGCTAGCGGGAGACCGGATACGCAGTATTTT. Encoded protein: CASSPSASGRPDTQYF.

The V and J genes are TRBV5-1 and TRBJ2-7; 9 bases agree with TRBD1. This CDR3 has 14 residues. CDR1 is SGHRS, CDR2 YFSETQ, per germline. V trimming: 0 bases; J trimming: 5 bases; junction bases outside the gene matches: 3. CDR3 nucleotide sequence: TGCGCCAGCAGCTTGGAGGGGACAGGGAACGAGCAGTACTTC. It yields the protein CASSLEGTGNEQYF. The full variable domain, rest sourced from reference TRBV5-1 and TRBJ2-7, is KAGVTQTPRYLIKTRGQQVTLSCSPISGHRSVSWYQQTPGQGLQFLFEYFSETQRNKGNFPGRFSGRQFSNSRSEMNVSTLELGDSALYLCASSLEGTGNEQYFGPGTRLTVT.

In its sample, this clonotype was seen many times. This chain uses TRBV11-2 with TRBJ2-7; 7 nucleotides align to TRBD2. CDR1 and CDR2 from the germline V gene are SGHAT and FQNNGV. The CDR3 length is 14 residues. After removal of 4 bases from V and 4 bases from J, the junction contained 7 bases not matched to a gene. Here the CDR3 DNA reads TGTGCCAGCAGCTCCTTGACTAGCTATTACGAGCAGTACTTC. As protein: CASSSLTSYYEQYF.

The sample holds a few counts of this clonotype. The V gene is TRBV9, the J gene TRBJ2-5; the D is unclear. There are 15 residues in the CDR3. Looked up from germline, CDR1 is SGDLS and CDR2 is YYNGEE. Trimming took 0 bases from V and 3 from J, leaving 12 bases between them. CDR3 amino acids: CASSVEGLIKETQYF. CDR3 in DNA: TGTGCCAGCAGCGTAGAGGGCTTGATAAAAGAGACCCAGTACTTC.

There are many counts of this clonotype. The CDR3 spells CASSFRGQGYNEQFF. The CDR3, as DNA: TGTGCCAGCAGTTTTCGCGGGCAGGGGTACAATGAGCAGTTCTTC. The chain uses TRBV28 and TRBJ2-1; a possible D gene is TRBD1 (6 bases). The germline V and J ends were trimmed by 3 bases and 4 bases, with 13 bases remaining between them. Germline V gene lookup returns CDR1 MDHEN and CDR2 SYDVKM. The CDR3 totals 15 residues.

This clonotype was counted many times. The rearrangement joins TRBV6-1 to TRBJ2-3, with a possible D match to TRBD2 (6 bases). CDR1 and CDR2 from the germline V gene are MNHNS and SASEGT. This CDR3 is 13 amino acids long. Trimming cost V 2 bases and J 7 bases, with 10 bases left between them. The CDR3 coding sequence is TGTGCCAGCAGTGAATTAGCGGAGTATACGCAGTATTTT. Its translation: CASSELAEYTQYF.

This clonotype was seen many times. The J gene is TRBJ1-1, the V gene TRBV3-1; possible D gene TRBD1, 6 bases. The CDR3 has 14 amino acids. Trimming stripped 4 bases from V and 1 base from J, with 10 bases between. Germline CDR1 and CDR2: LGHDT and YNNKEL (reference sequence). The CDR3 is CASSPMDRNTEAFF. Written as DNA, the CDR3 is TGTGCCAGCAGCCCAATGGACAGGAACACTGAAGCTTTCTTT. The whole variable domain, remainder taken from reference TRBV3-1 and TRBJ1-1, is DTAVSQTPKYLVTQMGNDKSIKCEQNLGHDTMYWYKQDSKKFLKIMFSYNNKELIINETVPNRFSPKSPDKAHLNLHINSLELGDSAVYFCASSPMDRNTEAFFGQGTRLTVV.

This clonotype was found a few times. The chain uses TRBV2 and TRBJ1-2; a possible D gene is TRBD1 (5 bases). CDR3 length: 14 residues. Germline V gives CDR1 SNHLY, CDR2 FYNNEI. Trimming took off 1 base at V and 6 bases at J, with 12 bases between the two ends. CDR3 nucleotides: TGTGCCAGCAGTGAAGTGACTCGGGGGGATGGCTACACCTTC. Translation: CASSEVTRGDGYTF. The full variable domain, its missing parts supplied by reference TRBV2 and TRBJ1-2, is EPEVTQTPSHQVTQMGQEVILRCVPISNHLYFYWYRQILGQKVEFLVSFYNNEISEKSEIFDDQFSVERPDGSNFTLKIRSTKLEDSAMYFCASSEVTRGDGYTFGSGTRLTVV.

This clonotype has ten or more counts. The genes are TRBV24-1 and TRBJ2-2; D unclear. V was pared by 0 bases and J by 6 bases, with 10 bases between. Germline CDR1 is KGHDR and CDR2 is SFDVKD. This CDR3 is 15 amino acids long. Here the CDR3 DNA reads TGTGCCACCAGTGATTTGTCTTACAATTCCGGGGAGCTGTTTTTT. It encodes CATSDLSYNSGELFF.

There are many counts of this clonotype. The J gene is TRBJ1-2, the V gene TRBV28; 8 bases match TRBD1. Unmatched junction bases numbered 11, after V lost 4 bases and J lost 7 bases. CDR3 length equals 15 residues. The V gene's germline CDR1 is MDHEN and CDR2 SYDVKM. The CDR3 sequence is CASSSQGTGDLGYTF. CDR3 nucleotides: TGTGCCAGCAGTTCCCAGGGGACAGGCGACCTTGGCTACACCTTC.

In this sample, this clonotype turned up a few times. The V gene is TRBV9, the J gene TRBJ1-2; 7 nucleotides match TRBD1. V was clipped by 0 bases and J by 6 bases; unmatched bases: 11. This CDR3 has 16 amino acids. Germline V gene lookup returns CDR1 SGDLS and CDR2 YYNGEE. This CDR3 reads CASSVVGGTAPDGYTF. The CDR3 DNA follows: TGTGCCAGCAGCGTAGTTGGTGGGACAGCCCCTGATGGCTACACCTTC.

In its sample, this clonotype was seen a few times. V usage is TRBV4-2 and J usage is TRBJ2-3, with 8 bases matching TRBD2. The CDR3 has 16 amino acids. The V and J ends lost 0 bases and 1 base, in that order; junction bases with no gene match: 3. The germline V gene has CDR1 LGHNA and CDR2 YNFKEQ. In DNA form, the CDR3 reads TGTGCCAGCAGCCAAGAATCGCGGGGGGGCACAGATACGCAGTATTTT. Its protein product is CASSQESRGGTDTQYF.

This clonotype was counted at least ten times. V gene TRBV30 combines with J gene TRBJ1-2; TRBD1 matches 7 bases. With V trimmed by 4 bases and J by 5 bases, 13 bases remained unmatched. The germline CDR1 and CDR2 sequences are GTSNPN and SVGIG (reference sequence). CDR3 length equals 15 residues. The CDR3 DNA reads TGTGCCTGGATCAGACAGGGTGTCCCTGGGTATGGCTACACCTTC. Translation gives CAWIRQGVPGYGYTF.

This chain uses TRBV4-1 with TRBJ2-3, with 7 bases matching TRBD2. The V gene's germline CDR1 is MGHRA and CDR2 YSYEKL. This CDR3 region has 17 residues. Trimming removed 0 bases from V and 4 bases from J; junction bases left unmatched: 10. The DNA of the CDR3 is TGCGCCAGCAGCCAAGAGGAAGCGGGACTCAGGTCAGATACGCAGTATTTT. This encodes CASSQEEAGLRSDTQYF.

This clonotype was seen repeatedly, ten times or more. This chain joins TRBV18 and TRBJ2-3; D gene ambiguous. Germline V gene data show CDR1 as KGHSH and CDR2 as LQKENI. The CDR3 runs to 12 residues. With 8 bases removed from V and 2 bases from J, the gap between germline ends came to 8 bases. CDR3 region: CASSPTTDTQYF. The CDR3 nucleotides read TGTGCCAGCAGTCCGACCACAGATACGCAGTATTTT.

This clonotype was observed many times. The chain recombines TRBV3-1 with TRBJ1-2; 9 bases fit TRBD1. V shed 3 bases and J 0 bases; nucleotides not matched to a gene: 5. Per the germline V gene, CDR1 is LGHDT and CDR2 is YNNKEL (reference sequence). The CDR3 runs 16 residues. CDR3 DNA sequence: TGTGCCAGCAGCCACCCGGGACAGGGAACTAACTATGGCTACACCTTC. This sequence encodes CASSHPGQGTNYGYTF.

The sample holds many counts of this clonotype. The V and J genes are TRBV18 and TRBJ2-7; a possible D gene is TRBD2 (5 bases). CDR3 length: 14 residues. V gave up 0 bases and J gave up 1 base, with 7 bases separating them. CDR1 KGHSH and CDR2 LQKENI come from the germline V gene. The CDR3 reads CASSPPLASYEQYF. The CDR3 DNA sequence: TGTGCCAGCTCACCACCGCTAGCATCCTACGAGCAGTACTTC.

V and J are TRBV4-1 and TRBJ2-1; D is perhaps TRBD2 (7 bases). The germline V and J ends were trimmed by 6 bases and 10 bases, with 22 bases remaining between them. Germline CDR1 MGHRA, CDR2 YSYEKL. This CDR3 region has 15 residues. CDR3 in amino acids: CASSRGPGTTREQFF. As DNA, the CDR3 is TGCGCCAGCAGTCGGGGGCCGGGGACTACCAGGGAGCAGTTCTTC.

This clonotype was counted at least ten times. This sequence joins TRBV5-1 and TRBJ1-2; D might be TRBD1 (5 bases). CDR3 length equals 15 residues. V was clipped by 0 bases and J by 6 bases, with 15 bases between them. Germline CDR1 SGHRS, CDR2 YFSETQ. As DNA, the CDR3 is TGCGCCAGCAGCTTGGGATGGGGCCAAGTGAATGGCTACACCTTC. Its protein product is CASSLGWGQVNGYTF.

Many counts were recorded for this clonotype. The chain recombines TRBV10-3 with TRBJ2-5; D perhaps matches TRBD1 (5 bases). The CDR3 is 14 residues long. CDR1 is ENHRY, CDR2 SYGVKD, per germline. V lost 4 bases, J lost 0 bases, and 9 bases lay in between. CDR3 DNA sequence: TGTGCCATCAGTGGGACAAAGTACCAAGAGACCCAGTACTTC. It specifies CAISGTKYQETQYF.

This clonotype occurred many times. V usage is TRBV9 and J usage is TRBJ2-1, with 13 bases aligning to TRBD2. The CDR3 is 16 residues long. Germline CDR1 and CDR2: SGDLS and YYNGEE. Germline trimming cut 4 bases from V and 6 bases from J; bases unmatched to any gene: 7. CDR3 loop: CASSIATSGRSNEQFF. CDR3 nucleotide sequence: TGTGCCAGCAGCATAGCGACTAGCGGGAGGAGCAATGAGCAGTTCTTC.

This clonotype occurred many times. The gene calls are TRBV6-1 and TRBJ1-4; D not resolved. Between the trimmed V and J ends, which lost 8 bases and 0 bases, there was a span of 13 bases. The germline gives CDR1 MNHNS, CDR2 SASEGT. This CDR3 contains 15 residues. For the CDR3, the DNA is TGTGCCAGCGCGGCAGGATACGCAACTAATGAAAAACTGTTTTTT. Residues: CASAAGYATNEKLFF.